Listed below are T cell receptor beta chains from one sample, sequenced in a study of blood T cell repertoires in COVID-19. The protocol was immunoSEQ multiplex PCR, while the TCRdb copy is restricted to in-frame clones and leaves out a portion. The repertoire includes roughly 220,000 clones, approximately 81% of them detected once, and around 20% sits in the top ten. The source material was peripheral blood. Every receptor here comes from a man aged 30 to 39 with active or convalescent COVID-19. Each CDR3 is given with its conserved first and last residue. A D gene is named only where the DNA matches it firmly. A row's size may be missing; if present it is once, few, many or a size class.

clone_size: .
v_call: TRBV19
j_call: TRBJ2-7
d_call: TRBD1
cdr3_nt: TGTGCCAGTAGGGCCGGACAGGGGGCTCTCGAGCAGTACTTC
cdr3_aa: CASRAGQGALEQYF

clone_size: .
v_call: TRBV7-9
j_call: TRBJ2-1
d_call: .
cdr3_nt: TGTGCCAGCAGCTACCGTAGCCAGAATGAGCAGTTCTTC
cdr3_aa: CASSYRSQNEQFF

clone_size: .
v_call: TRBV28
j_call: TRBJ1-4
d_call: .
cdr3_nt: TGTGCCAGCGCGCGGACGGGGGAAAAACTGTTTTTT
cdr3_aa: CASARTGEKLFF

clone_size: once
v_call: TRBV5-4
j_call: TRBJ2-1
d_call: TRBD2
cdr3_nt: TGTGCCAGCAGCCCCACTAGCGGACCCTACAATGAGCAGTTCTTC
cdr3_aa: CASSPTSGPYNEQFF

clone_size: .
v_call: TRBV28
j_call: TRBJ1-5
d_call: .
cdr3_nt: TGTGCCAGCAGTGAAACAGGGACCCGGGGTAGCAATCAGCCCCAGCATTTT
cdr3_aa: CASSETGTRGSNQPQHF

clone_size: .
v_call: TRBV5-5
j_call: TRBJ1-5
d_call: .
cdr3_nt: TGTGCCAGCAGCTTGGGACAGACTTATCAGCCCCAGCATTTT
cdr3_aa: CASSLGQTYQPQHF

clone_size: .
v_call: TRBV4-3
j_call: TRBJ2-6
d_call: TRBD1
cdr3_nt: TGCGCCAGCAGCCAAGGGGACAGTTCCTCTGGGGCCAACGTCCTGACTTTC
cdr3_aa: CASSQGDSSSGANVLTF

clone_size: .
v_call: TRBV6-5
j_call: TRBJ1-6
d_call: .
cdr3_nt: TGTGCCAGCAGGCACAGCTCCTATAATTCACCCCTCCACTTT
cdr3_aa: CASRHSSYNSPLHF

clone_size: .
v_call: TRBV7-9
j_call: TRBJ2-3
d_call: TRBD1
cdr3_nt: TGTGCCAGCAGCCGACAGGGCAGTCTCACAGATACGCAGTATTTT
cdr3_aa: CASSRQGSLTDTQYF

clone_size: .
v_call: TRBV7-2
j_call: TRBJ2-7
d_call: .
cdr3_nt: TGTGCCAGCAGCTTAGGGGACTCTACCTACGAGCAGTACTTC
cdr3_aa: CASSLGDSTYEQYF

clone_size: few
v_call: TRBV5-6
j_call: TRBJ2-1
d_call: TRBD1
cdr3_nt: TGTGCCAGCAGCCCATTGGCCGTAGGACAGGGGTCCTACAATGAGCAGTTCTTC
cdr3_aa: CASSPLAVGQGSYNEQFF

clone_size: .
v_call: TRBV29-1
j_call: TRBJ2-7
d_call: TRBD1
cdr3_nt: TGCAGCGTTGGAAAAAGACAGGGTACTTACGAGCAGTACTTC
cdr3_aa: CSVGKRQGTYEQYF

clone_size: .
v_call: TRBV6-5
j_call: TRBJ1-5
d_call: .
cdr3_nt: TGTGCCAGCAGGCCTACAGGTCGGGATCAGCCCCAGCATTTT
cdr3_aa: CASRPTGRDQPQHF

clone_size: .
v_call: TRBV27
j_call: TRBJ1-2
d_call: TRBD1
cdr3_nt: TGTGCCAGCAGGAAAACAGGGGAATATGGCTACACCTTC
cdr3_aa: CASRKTGEYGYTF

clone_size: .
v_call: TRBV2
j_call: TRBJ2-7
d_call: .
cdr3_nt: TGTGCCAGCAGTGAGAGGGGGTTGGGGTACTTC
cdr3_aa: CASSERGLGYF

clone_size: once
v_call: TRBV24-1
j_call: TRBJ2-3
d_call: TRBD1
cdr3_nt: TGTGCCACCAGTGATTCCAGGGGGCTTGGGGCCTCCACAGATACGCAGTATTTT
cdr3_aa: CATSDSRGLGASTDTQYF

clone_size: .
v_call: TRBV7-8
j_call: TRBJ1-2
d_call: TRBD1
cdr3_nt: TGTGCCAGCAGCCCCCGGGACAGCCTAAACTATGGCTACACCTTC
cdr3_aa: CASSPRDSLNYGYTF

clone_size: .
v_call: TRBV24-1
j_call: TRBJ2-2
d_call: .
cdr3_nt: TGTGCCACCAGTGATCCCGAGAGGGTTACCGGGGAGCTGTTTTTT
cdr3_aa: CATSDPERVTGELFF

clone_size: .
v_call: TRBV7-9
j_call: TRBJ1-1
d_call: .
cdr3_nt: TGTGCCAGCAGCCCCTACCCCATTGAAGCTTTCTTT
cdr3_aa: CASSPYPIEAFF

clone_size: .
v_call: TRBV25-1
j_call: TRBJ1-1
d_call: .
cdr3_nt: TGTGCCAGCAAAGTCCGGGACAATAAAGCTTTCTTT
cdr3_aa: CASKVRDNKAFF

clone_size: .
v_call: TRBV7-6
j_call: TRBJ1-5
d_call: .
cdr3_nt: TGTGCCAGCAGCTTAGGTCTAGGACAGTATAGCAATCAGCCCCAGCATTTT
cdr3_aa: CASSLGLGQYSNQPQHF

clone_size: .
v_call: TRBV18
j_call: TRBJ2-2
d_call: .
cdr3_nt: TGTGCCAGCTCACCGACGACACTAGACACCGGGGAGCTGTTTTTT
cdr3_aa: CASSPTTLDTGELFF

clone_size: .
v_call: TRBV6-5
j_call: TRBJ2-7
d_call: TRBD2
cdr3_nt: TGTGCCAGCAGGGGGACTAGCGGGAGTTACGAGCAGTACTTC
cdr3_aa: CASRGTSGSYEQYF

clone_size: .
v_call: TRBV12-3/TRBV12-4
j_call: TRBJ1-3
d_call: .
cdr3_nt: TGTGCCAGCAGTGTCCATGGAAACACCATATATTTT
cdr3_aa: CASSVHGNTIYF

clone_size: few
v_call: TRBV28
j_call: TRBJ1-2
d_call: TRBD1
cdr3_nt: TGTGCCAGCAGTTTATTCCACCCGGGACAGGTTATTGGCTACACCTTC
cdr3_aa: CASSLFHPGQVIGYTF

clone_size: .
v_call: TRBV11-2
j_call: TRBJ1-2
d_call: TRBD1
cdr3_nt: TGTGCCAGCAGCTCCCCCCCGACAGGGTTCTATGGCTACACCTTC
cdr3_aa: CASSSPPTGFYGYTF

clone_size: .
v_call: TRBV7-9
j_call: TRBJ1-1
d_call: .
cdr3_nt: TGTGCCAGCAGCTTAGGGGCGGCGGCGGCGGGTTTCTTT
cdr3_aa: CASSLGAAAAGFF

clone_size: .
v_call: TRBV5-1
j_call: TRBJ1-1
d_call: .
cdr3_nt: TGCGCCAGCAGCCCGGGGGGCACGGGGTTGAACACTGAAGCTTTCTTT
cdr3_aa: CASSPGGTGLNTEAFF

clone_size: .
v_call: TRBV13
j_call: TRBJ2-3
d_call: .
cdr3_nt: TGTGCCAGCAGCTTGGGGGCAGGGGTCCTTGTAACAGATACGCAGTATTTT
cdr3_aa: CASSLGAGVLVTDTQYF

clone_size: .
v_call: TRBV29-1
j_call: TRBJ2-5
d_call: TRBD2
cdr3_nt: TGCAGCGTTGAAGAACCGACTAGCGGGCCCGGGGAGACCCAGTACTTC
cdr3_aa: CSVEEPTSGPGETQYF

clone_size: .
v_call: TRBV7-2
j_call: TRBJ2-5
d_call: .
cdr3_nt: TGTGCCAGCAGCTCCCGGACGGGGATGCAGACCCAGTACTTC
cdr3_aa: CASSSRTGMQTQYF

clone_size: .
v_call: TRBV6-2/TRBV6-3
j_call: TRBJ2-3
d_call: .
cdr3_nt: TGTGCCAGCAGCCCCCTTGGAGCGGTCACAGATACGCAGTATTTT
cdr3_aa: CASSPLGAVTDTQYF

clone_size: .
v_call: TRBV2
j_call: TRBJ1-6
d_call: .
cdr3_nt: TGTGCCAGCAGTGTGAGTTCCCCCTCACCCCTCCACTTT
cdr3_aa: CASSVSSPSPLHF

clone_size: .
v_call: TRBV24-1
j_call: TRBJ2-3
d_call: .
cdr3_nt: TGTGCCACCAGCCAGGACACAGATACGCAGTATTTT
cdr3_aa: CATSQDTDTQYF

clone_size: few
v_call: TRBV29-1
j_call: TRBJ1-4
d_call: .
cdr3_nt: TGCAGCGTTGAACAAGCGCAATACGGGGGTTATGAAAAACTGTTTTTT
cdr3_aa: CSVEQAQYGGYEKLFF

clone_size: .
v_call: TRBV25-1
j_call: TRBJ2-2
d_call: TRBD1
cdr3_nt: TGTGCCAGCAGCCCTGGGACAGGAGGTGCCGGGGAGCTGTTTTTT
cdr3_aa: CASSPGTGGAGELFF

clone_size: .
v_call: TRBV7-2
j_call: TRBJ2-1
d_call: .
cdr3_nt: TGTGCCAGCAGCTCGGGCGGGGGCAACTACAATGAGCAGTTCTTC
cdr3_aa: CASSSGGGNYNEQFF

clone_size: .
v_call: TRBV25-1
j_call: TRBJ2-5
d_call: .
cdr3_nt: TGTGCCAGCTCCTTAACGGGAAAACTCCAAGAGACCCAGTACTTC
cdr3_aa: CASSLTGKLQETQYF

clone_size: few
v_call: TRBV24-1
j_call: TRBJ1-2
d_call: TRBD1
cdr3_nt: TGTGCCACCAGTGACTCCGGACAGGGTAATTATGGCTACACCTTC
cdr3_aa: CATSDSGQGNYGYTF

clone_size: few
v_call: TRBV6-5
j_call: TRBJ1-5
d_call: TRBD1
cdr3_nt: TGTGCCAGCAGCAGGACAGGGAGCAATCAGCCCCAGCATTTT
cdr3_aa: CASSRTGSNQPQHF

clone_size: .
v_call: TRBV7-6
j_call: TRBJ2-2
d_call: .
cdr3_nt: TGTGCCAGCAGCTTAGCCGCCAGTCCGAACACCGGGGAGCTGTTTTTT
cdr3_aa: CASSLAASPNTGELFF

clone_size: once
v_call: TRBV18
j_call: TRBJ1-3
d_call: .
cdr3_nt: TGTGCCAGCTCACCAATTATAGGGGCCCGGGACACCATATATTTT
cdr3_aa: CASSPIIGARDTIYF

clone_size: .
v_call: TRBV19
j_call: TRBJ1-2
d_call: TRBD1
cdr3_nt: TGTGCCAGTAGTGGGGACAGGGTTTCCTATGGCTACACCTTC
cdr3_aa: CASSGDRVSYGYTF

clone_size: .
v_call: TRBV6-6
j_call: TRBJ1-6
d_call: .
cdr3_nt: TGTGCCAGCAGTTACTCTTCTCCCTATAATTCACCCCTCCACTTT
cdr3_aa: CASSYSSPYNSPLHF

clone_size: few
v_call: TRBV4-3
j_call: TRBJ1-2
d_call: .
cdr3_nt: TGCGCCAGCAGCCAAGTCCTTAACTATGGCTACACCTTC
cdr3_aa: CASSQVLNYGYTF

clone_size: few
v_call: TRBV28
j_call: TRBJ1-4
d_call: .
cdr3_nt: TGTGCCAGCAGACCCGACAGGCCTGCAACTAATGAAAAACTGTTTTTT
cdr3_aa: CASRPDRPATNEKLFF

clone_size: .
v_call: TRBV29-1
j_call: TRBJ2-1
d_call: .
cdr3_nt: TGCAGCGTCGCCAGGGGTAGCTCCTACAATGAGCAGTTCTTC
cdr3_aa: CSVARGSSYNEQFF

clone_size: .
v_call: TRBV28
j_call: TRBJ2-7
d_call: TRBD2
cdr3_nt: TGTGCCAGCAGCCCCCGGAGGCTAGCGGCAAACTCCTACGAGCAGTACTTC
cdr3_aa: CASSPRRLAANSYEQYF

clone_size: few
v_call: TRBV20-1
j_call: TRBJ1-2
d_call: TRBD1
cdr3_nt: TGCAGACCAGGGGGTGGCTACACCTTC
cdr3_aa: CRPGGGYTF

clone_size: .
v_call: TRBV24-1
j_call: TRBJ2-7
d_call: .
cdr3_nt: TGTGCCACCAGTGATCGAGACGAGCAGTACTTC
cdr3_aa: CATSDRDEQYF